The sequence of this T cell receptor (beta chain) was determined in a study of T cell repertoires in cytomegalovirus infection. Study-level information: From public TCR beta signatures came an indication of both CMV infection and matching HLA type.

TCRdb independently ran MiXCR on the reads; one entry per CDR3 protein. The profile shows approximately 250,000 distinct CDR3 sequences, approximately 9.2% of them singletons. This clonotype was detected many times. The CDR3 covers 12 residues. Germline V gene lookup returns CDR1 SQVTM and CDR2 ANQGSEA. V lost 8 bases to trimming and J lost 5 bases, with 15 bases between them. The specimen was PBMCs. This TCR was sampled from a human donor in good health (CMV status not recorded). Some clones in this sample may be carry-over from other donors' samples. The rearrangement uses TRBV29-1 and TRBJ2-5; D is undetermined. The CDR3 is CSSGGFVETQYF. The CDR3 bases are TGCAGCTCGGGCGGATTCGTGGAGACCCAGTACTTC.